Sequencing of this T cell receptor beta chain was carried out in a study of vaccination and CD4 T cells after COVID-19. As for the study in general: Sampling post-COVID took place a median roughly 93 days after diagnosis (range 35 to 161). Each control was exposed to a CEFX pool, an HIV-1 Nef pool, or no peptide at all.

CD4+ T cells that had been cultured provided DNA sequenced with the Oncomine TCR Beta short-read assay. Genomic DNA from cultured CD4+ T cells was extracted. TCRdb re-derived calls from the PCR reads in MiXCR, one entry per CDR3 protein. Among over 20,000 distinct CDR3 sequences listed, approximately 38% were seen once. Regarding time point: late sampling 161 to 241 days after vaccination in a few convalescent patients. Treatment: approximately nine-day PBMC culture with coronavirus spike peptide pools or control peptides (ViraFEST assay). After expanding antigen-specific T cells with peptide pools, ViraFEST sequenced their TCRs. CDR3 length: 14 amino acids. V was shortened by 3 bases and J by 6 bases, with 15 bases between the two germline ends. Germline CDR1 and CDR2: SGHTA and FQGNSA. The table lists this clonotype with a few counts. Its antigen is unknown.

This chain links TRBV7-2 with TRBJ2-7, with D possibly being TRBD1 or TRBD2 (6 bases each). Source: CD4+ T cells from blood, cultured in vitro, taken about 7 months after SARS-CoV-2 vaccination. This TCR came from a human donor who had recovered from COVID-19. The CDR3 nucleotides are TGTGCCAGCAGCTTGCAAGGGGGAGGATTCGAGCAGTACTTC. This encodes CASSLQGGGFEQYF.